The TCR beta chain under discussion was sequenced for a study of blood T cells in healthy people across ages (dated by TCRdb to 2013 to 2016). As for the study more broadly: In model experiments, template switching captured about one uniquely barcoded TCR beta cDNA molecule for every two T cells. To track age-related changes in TCR beta repertoire diversity, the study relied on deep sequencing normalized with unique cDNA molecular identifiers. Donors were grouped into four age groups: young (average approximately 16 years), middle-aged (roughly 37), aged (about 60) and long-lived (around 80). To avoid experimental bias, donors of different ages were randomly spread across the sequencing lanes. Using the same blood draw, the study looked at two additional independent replicas of 1 million unique cDNA reads for two donors, one aged 18 to 30 and the other aged 80 or older.

The method behind the library was 5' RACE. The run used an Illumina HiSeq 2500. A second roughly 7 to 12 cycle PCR used a sample-barcoded 5' primer and a J-beta primer mix. A template-switch 5' adaptor carrying 12 random nucleotides introduced a unique molecular identifier onto each TCR beta cDNA molecule. Each sample yielded at least 2.5 million CDR3-containing paired-end reads. The Mint cDNA synthesis kit, primed by a TRBC-specific oligonucleotide, was used to synthesize first-strand cDNA from all RNA. Following uracil-DNA glycosylase treatment, all cDNA underwent a first 18-cycle PCR with the universal primers M1SS and BC2_uni_R. Under the source paper's analysis protocol: For normalization, 1 million high-quality reads, each with a distinct molecular identifier, were randomly selected from each sample. Instead of being binned into consensus sequences, reads that shared molecular identifiers were thrown out. MiTCR, run with a Q25 quality threshold and the strictest error-elimination algorithm, handled CDR3 identification, clonotype clustering and error correction. A nonparametric unseen species model using Euler transformation provided a lower-bound estimate of total TCR beta diversity. Clones were called with MiXCR by TCRdb after fastp trimmed the public reads at Q25, and only in-frame beta chains were retained. Merged by CDR3 protein, the rows form single entries marked with the most common genes and DNA. The V and J calls reflect TCRdb's pipeline rather than the authors' work. A total of under 750,000 distinct CDR3 sequences appear in this sample, 40% to 50% of them only once. In total, the top ten clones hold 20% to 25% of the sample.

The approximately 39 donors, aged about 6 to 100 years, were systemically healthy Caucasian individuals from Russia. Around 10 milliliters of peripheral blood were collected from each donor into EDTA-treated Vacutainer tubes. Ficoll-Paque density-gradient centrifugation was used to isolate PBMCs, with at least 6.5 million obtained per sample. Total RNA, at least 6 micrograms per sample, was extracted from PBMCs with Trizol reagent. For every donor, flow cytometry on a PBMC aliquot measured the percentage of naive CD45RAhigh/CD27high T cells. Paper-wide results and their limitations: Total diversity estimates from one million sequenced T cells were considered lower bounds and underestimates. Bulk unsorted PBMC profiling prevented conclusive comparison of naive and antigen-experienced compartments. Compared with the aged group, more naive CD4+ T cells, fewer expanded clones and increased TCR diversity were shown by the long-lived group, suggesting age selection. Observed TCR beta diversity correlated strongly with the percentage of naive T cells measured by flow cytometry. As age increased, observed TCR beta diversity per million T cells dropped in a roughly linear way, and a significant reduction was already evident by age 40. The CMV infection status of donors was not known, potentially confounding age-related changes in expanded clonotypes.

Remarks on this clonotype: Its target antigen remains unknown. One base away there is no much larger clone; base qualities are not given.

This sequence originates from a man at least 80 years old in good health. Sequences were obtained from blood.

The nucleotide sequence is TGTGCCAGCAGCTTAGCGGCAGGGGGCACTGAAGCTTTCTTT. This sequence encodes CASSLAAGGTEAFF. The chain is assembled from TRBV7-8 and TRBJ1-1, with TRBD1 matching 7 junction bases. Germline trimming: 0 bases from V, 4 bases from J; junction bases outside gene matches: 2. The germline V gene encodes CDR1 SGHVS and CDR2 FQNEAQ. The CDR3 goes from the cysteine to the phenylalanine over 14 residues. Only the CDR3 DNA stays, 42 bases, in frame from base 1.